This T cell receptor beta chain emerged from a study of response to subunit inactivated influenza vaccine. Study-wide results and limits: It was suggested by the authors that few new T cells are recruited by each seasonal influenza vaccination.

Trimming took 4 bases from V and 0 from J, leaving 12 bases between them. Germline V gene data show CDR1 as MGHRA and CDR2 as YSYEKL. The CDR3 totals 16 residues. TCRdb analysed the RT-PCR reads with MiXCR anew, one entry per CDR3 protein. The top ten clones hold approximately 3% of a sample with hundreds of thousands of distinct CDR3 sequences, about 17% of them seen once. This clonotype has just a few counts. No antigen is known for it. This receptor was taken from a man aged 50 to 75 who received an inactivated influenza vaccine. V usage is TRBV4-1 and J usage is TRBJ1-4; weak D call: TRBD1 (6 bases). Sequencing used CD4+ T cells sorted from PBMCs, obtained 23 months after vaccination. CDR3 DNA sequence: TGCGCCAGCAGCCCTCTCCGGACAGCAACTAATGAAAAACTGTTTTTT. Translation: CASSPLRTATNEKLFF.